The next 11 T cell receptor beta chains were all read from a single sample in a study of cytomegalovirus exposure and HLA in healthy donors listed by TCRdb under 2017. The receptor library was made with the immunoSEQ multiplex PCR assay. The multiplex PCR relied on a mix of 60 forward primers for TCR Vbeta segments and 13 reverse primers for TCR Jbeta segments. TCRdb retrieved this table from immuneACCESS and kept in-frame rearrangements only. Not all clones are present; in checked studies, unresolved V genes account for under half, and no reason is known for the remainder. Across this sample there are around 190,000 clones, with 82% seen only once. The ten most abundant clones make up roughly 0.5% of the sample. Sequenced material: PBMCs. The receptors derive from a woman between 45 and 60 years old in good health and CMV-seronegative.

The chain links TRBV7-9 to TRBJ2-5; 14 nucleotides agree with TRBD2. The V gene's germline CDR1 is SEHNR and CDR2 FQNEAQ (reference sequence). The CDR3 has 14 residues. After removal of 5 bases from V and 4 bases from J, the junction contained 0 bases not matched to a gene. The CDR3 DNA reads TGTGCCAGCAGCGGGACTAGCGGGAGAGAGACCCAGTACTTC. This codes for CASSGTSGRETQYF.

The V and J genes are TRBV7-9 and TRBJ2-1, with D unresolved. The CDR3 is 12 amino acids. V shed 2 bases and J shed 8 bases, with 7 bases lying between them. The V gene's germline CDR1 is SEHNR and CDR2 FQNEAQ (reference sequence). This CDR3 reads CASSLLFDEQFF. For the CDR3, the DNA is TGTGCCAGCAGCTTACTGTTTGATGAGCAGTTCTTC.

This clone was picked up one time. The rearrangement uses TRBV11-1 and TRBJ2-1; 14 bases are a match to TRBD2. This CDR3 has 16 amino acids. The V gene's germline CDR1 is SGHAT and CDR2 FQDESV (reference sequence). V lost 5 bases and J lost 9; bases outside the gene matches: 9. CDR3 in DNA: TGTGCCAGCAGCCGACTAGCGGGAGGGCCAATGGGTGAGCAGTTCTTC. It specifies CASSRLAGGPMGEQFF.

This clone has just one count. The CDR3 region is CASSPMPPARLNYGYTF. CDR3 DNA sequence: TGTGCCAGCTCACCGATGCCCCCTGCCAGACTCAACTATGGCTACACCTTC. The rearrangement uses TRBV18 and TRBJ1-2; the D is unclear. CDR1 and CDR2 (germline): KGHSH, LQKENI. V shed 3 bases and J shed 2 bases, with 19 bases lying between them. The CDR3 loop spans 17 amino acids.

This clone was recorded only once. The chain is built from TRBV19 and TRBJ1-2; TRBD1 agrees at 7 bases. The CDR3 totals 14 residues. Germline V gene sequence: CDR1 LNHDA, CDR2 SQIVND (reference sequence). V lost 10 bases, J lost 3 bases, and 11 bases stayed unmatched. CDR3 nucleotide sequence: TGTGCCACTTTTCAGGGGGTATCGGACTATGGCTACACCTTC. Encoded protein: CATFQGVSDYGYTF.

The genes are TRBV4-1 and TRBJ1-1; no reliable D call. V was pared by 4 bases and J by 8 bases, with 11 bases between. Germline V gives CDR1 MGHRA, CDR2 YSYEKL. CDR3 size: 12 residues. The CDR3 spells CASSRNGVEAFF. The DNA of the CDR3 is TGCGCCAGCAGCCGAAATGGAGTGGAAGCTTTCTTT.

This chain links TRBV2 with TRBJ1-2, with TRBD1 as a possible D gene (6 bases). The CDR3 runs to 13 residues. The V and J ends lost 10 bases and 5 bases respectively, with 17 bases between them. The germline CDR1 and CDR2 sequences are SNHLY and FYNNEI. CDR3 sequence reads: CATAGELGYGYTF. The CDR3 region has the DNA TGTGCCACGGCAGGGGAATTGGGGTATGGCTACACCTTC. Full variable domain (remainder filled in from reference TRBV2 and TRBJ1-2): EPEVTQTPSHQVTQMGQEVILRCVPISNHLYFYWYRQILGQKVEFLVSFYNNEISEKSEIFDDQFSVERPDGSNFTLKIRSTKLEDSAMYFCATAGELGYGYTFGSGTRLTVV.

The gene calls are TRBV7-2 and TRBJ2-1, with D possibly matching TRBD1 (6 bases). The ends were cut back, 6 bases at V and 1 base at J, with 10 bases in the middle. Germline assignment: CDR1 SGHTA and CDR2 FQGNSA. This CDR3 comprises 14 residues. The DNA for the CDR3 is TGTGCCAGCAGGCGCAGGGGATCCTACAATGAGCAGTTCTTC. It yields the protein CASRRRGSYNEQFF.

This rearrangement joins TRBV6-1 to TRBJ1-4, with D possibly matching TRBD1 (5 bases). CDR1 is MNHNS, CDR2 SASEGT, per germline. This CDR3 has 14 residues. V shed 2 bases and J shed 8 bases, with 12 bases lying between them. Here the CDR3 DNA reads TGTGCCAGCAGTGAATCAATGGGGCAAGAAAAACTGTTTTTT. Protein product: CASSESMGQEKLFF.

This chain links TRBV21-1 with TRBJ1-1. TRBV21-1 is shown as a pseudogene. CDR3 length: 12 amino acids. CDR3 sequence: CASSRGGGEAFF. The CDR3 DNA follows: TGTGCCAGCAGTAGGGGGGGAGGTGAAGCTTTCTTT.

This chain links TRBV4-1 with TRBJ1-2; D ambiguous. CDR1 and CDR2 from the germline V gene are MGHRA and YSYEKL. V lost 2 bases and J 1 base, leaving 11 bases between the germline ends. The CDR3 is made up of 15 amino acids. As DNA, the CDR3 is TGCGCCAGCAGCCAAAGGACTCAAAGTAACTATGGCTACACCTTC. It yields the protein CASSQRTQSNYGYTF.